Presented here are 28 T cell receptor beta chains from one specimen sequenced in a study of T cell clonotyping in hematopoietic cell transplantation. Time point: recipient sample about 28 days before transplant, after cytoreduction. The assay was immunoSEQ multiplex PCR, and TCRdb's table has in-frame clones only and misses some. The data contain about 43,000 clones, 85% of them singletons. The sequencing used peripheral blood mononuclear cells, collected before stem cell transplant. The receptor set was obtained from a man between 60 and 70 years old with acute myeloid leukemia. Some clones in this sample may be carry-over from other donors' samples.

CDR3 sequence (DNA): TGTGCCAGCAGCCCCAGCCTCCCGGGACAGGCGAATTCACCCCTCCACTTT. Protein sequence: CASSPSLPGQANSPLHF. The V call is TRBV7-6, the J call TRBJ1-6; TRBD1 matches 8 bases. CDR1 is SGHVS, CDR2 FNYEAQ, per germline. The V segment lost 5 bases and the J segment 7 bases; nucleotides outside the gene matches: 13. CDR3 length: 17 residues.

The chain uses TRBV28 and TRBJ1-5; D is possibly TRBD1 (5 bases). Trimming cost V 9 bases and J 7 bases, with 13 bases left between them. The CDR3 contains 12 residues. Germline V gives CDR1 MDHEN, CDR2 SYDVKM. The CDR3 spells CASEDNTQPQHF. CDR3 DNA sequence: TGTGCCAGTGAGGACAATACACAGCCCCAGCATTTT. The variable domain in full, with the rest retrieved from reference TRBV28 and TRBJ1-5, is DVKVTQSSRYLVKRTGEKVFLECVQDMDHENMFWYRQDPGLGLRLIYFSYDVKMKEKGDIPEGYSVSREKKERFSLILESASTNQTSMYLCASEDNTQPQHFGDGTRLSIL.

About this clone itself: Other DNA sequences within the sample encode an identical CDR3. The chain couples TRBV5-1 to TRBJ1-5, with 7 bases matching TRBD1. This CDR3 is built from 14 residues. Germline-derived CDR1 and CDR2 are SGHRS and YFSETQ. The V and J ends lost 0 bases and 4 bases, in that order; junction bases with no gene match: 1. CDR3: CASSLDRGNQPQHF. In nucleotides, the CDR3 is TGCGCCAGCAGCTTGGACAGGGGAAATCAGCCCCAGCATTTT. Looking up the rest from reference TRBV5-1 and TRBJ1-5 gives the full variable domain: KAGVTQTPRYLIKTRGQQVTLSCSPISGHRSVSWYQQTPGQGLQFLFEYFSETQRNKGNFPGRFSGRQFSNSRSEMNVSTLELGDSALYLCASSLDRGNQPQHFGDGTRLSIL.

This chain links TRBV30 with TRBJ2-5; 7 positions agree with TRBD1. Germline values: CDR1 GTSNPN, CDR2 SVGIG (reference sequence). The CDR3 length is 12 residues. This CDR3 reads CAISRGWETQYF. The CDR3 nucleotides read TGTGCAATAAGCAGGGGGTGGGAGACCCAGTACTTC. Together with reference TRBV30 and TRBJ2-5, the CDR3 gives the full variable domain: SQTIHQWPATLVQPVGSPLSLECTVEGTSNPNLYWYRQAAGRGLQLLFYSVGIGQISSEVPQNLSASRPQDRQFILSSKKLLLSDSGFYLCAISRGWETQYFGPGTRLLVL.

This clone was seen a single time. The chain joins TRBV5-1 to TRBJ1-4; a weak D match, TRBD1 (5 bases). Trimming removed 4 bases from V and 6 bases from J, with 16 bases in between. Germline V gene lookup returns CDR1 SGHRS and CDR2 YFSETQ. The CDR3 sequence is 15 residues long. CDR3 region: CASSLRGGSHEKLFF. CDR3 bases: TGCGCCAGCAGCCTCCGGGGCGGGTCTCATGAAAAACTGTTTTTT.

This rearrangement joins TRBV11-3 to TRBJ2-1; weak D call: TRBD2 (5 bases). CDR3 length: 13 amino acids. V was pared by 2 bases and J by 6 bases, with 8 bases between. In germline, CDR1 is SGHNT, CDR2 YENEEA. The CDR3 is CASSLRGSNEQFF. The CDR3 DNA sequence: TGTGCCAGCAGCTTAAGAGGGTCCAATGAGCAGTTCTTC.

The V and J genes are TRBV2 and TRBJ1-5; maybe TRBD1 (5 bases). The CDR3 has 14 amino acids. The V end was cut by 11 bases, the J end by 2 bases, with 16 bases between. From germline, CDR1 is SNHLY and CDR2 FYNNEI. The CDR3 protein is CAGAAIGGNQPQHF. In DNA form, the CDR3 reads TGTGCCGGGGCTGCCATCGGGGGCAATCAGCCCCAGCATTTT.

This clone was counted a single time. The V and J genes are TRBV7-2 and TRBJ2-5; possibly TRBD1 or TRBD2 for D (6 bases each). This CDR3 is 13 amino acids long. Germline V gives CDR1 SGHTA, CDR2 FQGNSA. V dropped 4 bases and J dropped 5 bases, with 11 bases sitting between them. The CDR3 nucleotides are TGTGCCAGCAGCTGGGGGGCCGGGGAGACCCAGTACTTC. As protein: CASSWGAGETQYF.

J is TRBJ1-5 and V is TRBV4-1; 10 nucleotides agree with TRBD1. The V gene end was trimmed by 2 bases and the J gene end by 5 bases; junction bases not matched to a gene: 9. Germline V gene lookup returns CDR1 MGHRA and CDR2 YSYEKL. The CDR3 runs 17 residues. In DNA form, the CDR3 reads TGCGCCAGCAGCCAAATTGGAGGGACAGGGGCCGATCAGCCCCAGCATTTT. The encoded protein is CASSQIGGTGADQPQHF.

The CDR3 is CASSVGGARDYEQYF. CDR3 sequence (DNA): TGTGCCAGCAGCGTAGGGGGGGCCAGAGACTACGAGCAGTACTTC. V and J are TRBV9 and TRBJ2-7; D is tentatively TRBD1 or TRBD2 (6 bases each). Deletions cut 0 bases from V and 3 bases from J, with 13 bases between. The CDR3 has 15 amino acids. Per the germline V gene, CDR1 is SGDLS and CDR2 is YYNGEE.

The chain links TRBV29-1 to TRBJ1-2; D is perhaps TRBD1 (6 bases). The V and J ends lost 1 base and 8 bases respectively, with 17 bases between them. Germline-derived CDR1 and CDR2 are SQVTM and ANQGSEA. The CDR3 covers 14 residues. The CDR3 DNA reads as TGCAGCGTTGAAGGCTCGGGGGCCGGGAGGGGCTACACCTTC. Amino acids: CSVEGSGAGRGYTF. Together with reference TRBV29-1 and TRBJ1-2, the CDR3 gives the full variable domain: SAVISQKPSRDICQRGTSLTIQCQVDSQVTMMFWYRQQPGQSLTLIATANQGSEATYESGFVIDKFPISRPNLTFSTLTVSNMSPEDSSIYLCSVEGSGAGRGYTFGSGTRLTVV.

V gene TRBV6-1 combines with J gene TRBJ1-2; 11 bases fit TRBD1. J was trimmed by 4 bases and V by 2 bases; bases with no gene match: 6. The CDR3 length is 16 residues. CDR1 and CDR2 from the germline V gene are MNHNS and SASEGT. The CDR3 nucleotides are TGTGCCAGCAGTGAATTGGGACAGGGGGGCGGCTATGGCTACACCTTC. Residues: CASSELGQGGGYGYTF.

This chain uses TRBV19 with TRBJ2-6; no firm D call. This CDR3 spans 14 amino acids. The germline V gene encodes CDR1 LNHDA and CDR2 SQIVND (reference sequence). V lost 8 bases, J lost 2 bases, and 10 bases lay in between. CDR3 residues: CASRRDPGANVLTF. CDR3 DNA: TGTGCCAGTCGACGTGATCCTGGGGCCAACGTCCTGACTTTC.

The V gene is TRBV30, the J gene TRBJ1-5, with no clear D. The CDR3 has 10 residues. The ends were cut back, 8 bases at V and 4 bases at J, with 6 bases in the middle. Germline V gene sequence: CDR1 GTSNPN, CDR2 SVGIG (reference sequence). The CDR3, as DNA: TGTGCCCTGCTTAATCAGCCCCAGCATTTT. This encodes CALLNQPQHF.

The rearrangement uses TRBV2 and TRBJ2-4; D may match TRBD1 or TRBD2 (5 bases each). V was clipped by 3 bases and J by 0 bases, with 18 bases between them. Germline values: CDR1 SNHLY, CDR2 FYNNEI. The CDR3 covers 18 residues. The CDR3 region is CASSDPGAQEIAKNIQYF. Here the CDR3 DNA reads TGTGCCAGCAGTGATCCCGGGGCACAGGAGATAGCCAAAAACATTCAGTACTTC.

The gene calls are TRBV7-2 and TRBJ2-3, with 7 bases aligning to TRBD1. The ends lost 1 base at V and 5 bases at J; junction bases unmatched: 6. CDR3 size: 15 residues. The germline CDR1 and CDR2 sequences are SGHTA and FQGNSA. The CDR3 here is CASSLGGGAGDTQYF. The CDR3 DNA reads TGTGCCAGCAGCTTAGGAGGGGGCGCGGGAGATACGCAGTATTTT.

The V gene is TRBV25-1, the J gene TRBJ1-6; D remains unclear. CDR1 MGHDK and CDR2 SYGVNS come from the germline V gene. This CDR3 is built from 15 residues. The V end lost 0 bases, the J end lost 5 bases, and 8 bases lay between the germline ends. CDR3 protein: CASSEYSTDNSPLHF. CDR3 DNA sequence: TGTGCCAGCAGTGAATATAGCACAGATAATTCACCCCTCCACTTT.

The chain employs TRBV27 and TRBJ2-3; tentatively, D is TRBD1 or TRBD2 (5 bases each). Germline CDR1 reads MNHEY; CDR2 reads SMNVEV (reference sequence). With 5 bases removed from V and 8 bases from J, the gap between germline ends came to 11 bases. This CDR3 has 12 residues. The CDR3 region is CASSPPRGTQYF. CDR3 sequence (DNA): TGTGCCAGCAGTCCCCCGAGGGGTACGCAGTATTTT.

The chain couples TRBV7-9 to TRBJ1-5, with 10 bases fitting TRBD1. The germline CDR1 and CDR2 sequences are SEHNR and FQNEAQ (reference sequence). Trimming took 5 bases from V and 1 from J; bases not matched to a gene: 5. The length of the CDR3 is 16 residues. CDR3 sequence (DNA): TGTGCCAGCAGCACCGACAGGGGGCGAAGCAATCAGCCCCAGCATTTT. Amino acid sequence: CASSTDRGRSNQPQHF.

The chain couples TRBV28 to TRBJ2-7, with D unresolved. CDR1 and CDR2 from the germline V gene are MDHEN and SYDVKM. The CDR3 extends over 14 amino acids. The germline V and J ends were trimmed by 3 bases and 3 bases, with 12 bases remaining between them. CDR3 DNA: TGTGCCAGCAGTTTGGGTTTCACCGGCTACGAGCAGTACTTC. Its protein is CASSLGFTGYEQYF.

The chain carries TRBV19 and TRBJ2-5; tentatively, D is TRBD1 or TRBD2 (5 bases each). Germline values: CDR1 LNHDA, CDR2 SQIVND (reference sequence). V lost 7 bases, J lost 2 bases, and 11 bases lay in between. The length of the CDR3 is 13 residues. For the CDR3, the DNA is TGTGCCAGTAATATGGGACGGCAAGAGACCCAGTACTTC. It is translated as CASNMGRQETQYF.

This clone was found once. Other DNA sequences in this sample translate to the same CDR3. The V call is TRBV7-2, the J call TRBJ2-7; D uncertain. V was pared by 4 bases and J by 4 bases, with 11 bases between. CDR1 and CDR2 from the germline V gene are SGHTA and FQGNSA. This CDR3 is built from 13 residues. CDR3 bases: TGTGCCAGCAGCTCCGCCCTTGGTTACGAGCAGTACTTC. Amino acids: CASSSALGYEQYF.

CDR3 bases: TGTGCCAGCAGTGACTCGCCTAAGTCACCCCTCCACTTT. It translates to CASSDSPKSPLHF. The chain links TRBV6-4 to TRBJ1-6, with D unclear. V was clipped by 0 bases and J by 10 bases, with 7 bases between them. Germline V CDR1 and CDR2: MRHNA, SNTAGT. The CDR3 sequence is 13 residues long.

The V call is TRBV19, the J call TRBJ1-2; D gene unclear. Germline V gene sequence: CDR1 LNHDA, CDR2 SQIVND (reference sequence). V lost 3 bases, J lost 1 base, and 3 bases lay in between. The CDR3 length is 12 residues. In DNA form, the CDR3 reads TGTGCCAGTAGTATTGATAACTATGGCTACACCTTC. It specifies CASSIDNYGYTF. Looking up the rest from reference TRBV19 and TRBJ1-2 gives the full variable domain: DGGITQSPKYLFRKEGQNVTLSCEQNLNHDAMYWYRQDPGQGLRLIYYSQIVNDFQKGDIAEGYSVSREKKESFPLTVTSAQKNPTAFYLCASSIDNYGYTFGSGTRLTVV.

The DNA for the CDR3 is TGTGCCTGGAGTGTAGGGGTTAACTATGGCTACACCTTC. Translation: CAWSVGVNYGYTF. The V and J genes are TRBV30 and TRBJ1-2; tentatively, D is TRBD1 (5 bases). This CDR3 is 13 amino acids long. The germline V gene encodes CDR1 GTSNPN and CDR2 SVGIG (reference sequence). V was clipped by 0 bases and J by 1 base, with 6 bases between them.

This chain links TRBV28 with TRBJ2-5; 10 positions agree with TRBD2. The germline CDR1 and CDR2 sequences are MDHEN and SYDVKM. Losses at the gene ends were 4 bases for V and 5 bases for J; bases not matched to a gene: 13. This CDR3 comprises 17 residues. The CDR3 loop reads CASSSKLAGSADETQYF. The CDR3 DNA sequence: TGTGCCAGCAGTTCTAAACTAGCGGGGTCCGCAGATGAGACCCAGTACTTC.

The chain employs TRBV7-3 and TRBJ1-6; possibly TRBD1 for D (6 bases). Trimming removed 5 bases at V and 10 bases at J, with 15 bases between. Germline CDR1 is SGHTA and CDR2 is FQGTGA. CDR3 length: 14 residues. Written as DNA, the CDR3 is TGTGCCAGCAGCCTAGAGGGGGTTGGGTCACCCCTCCACTTT. Protein: CASSLEGVGSPLHF.

The chain carries TRBV28 and TRBJ1-6; 7 nucleotides agree with TRBD1. The CDR3 is 16 residues long. Trimming at V came to 6 bases and at J to 4 bases, leaving 9 bases not matched to a gene. CDR1 and CDR2 (germline): MDHEN, SYDVKM. The DNA for the CDR3 is TGTGCCAGCAGATCCACTACGACAGGGTATAATTCACCCCTCCACTTT. Its translation is CASRSTTTGYNSPLHF.